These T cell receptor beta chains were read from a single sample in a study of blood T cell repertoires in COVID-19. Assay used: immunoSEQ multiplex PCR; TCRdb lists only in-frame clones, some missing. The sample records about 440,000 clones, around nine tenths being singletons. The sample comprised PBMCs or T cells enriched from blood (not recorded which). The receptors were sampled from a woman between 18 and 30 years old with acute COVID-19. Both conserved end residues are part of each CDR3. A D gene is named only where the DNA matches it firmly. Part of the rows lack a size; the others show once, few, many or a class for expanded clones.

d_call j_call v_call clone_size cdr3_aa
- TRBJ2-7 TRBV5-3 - CARSRAGSYEQYF
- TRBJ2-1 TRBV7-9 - CASSPPGGISVNEQFF
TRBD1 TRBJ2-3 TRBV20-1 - CSASYGTGGRDTQYF
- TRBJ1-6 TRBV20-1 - CSASGEGSYNSPLHF
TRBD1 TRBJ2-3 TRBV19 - CASRIPGQGAGDTQYF
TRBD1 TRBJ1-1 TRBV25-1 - CASRVTGSAEAFF
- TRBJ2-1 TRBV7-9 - CASSPVEGAYNEQFF
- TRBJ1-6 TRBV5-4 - CASSAGGNYNSPLHF
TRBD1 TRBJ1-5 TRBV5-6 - CASSNLRGALGPQHF
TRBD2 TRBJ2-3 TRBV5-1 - CASSRVQAGGSSTDTQYF
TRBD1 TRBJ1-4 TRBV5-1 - CASSFRTGTNEKLFF
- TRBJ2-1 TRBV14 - CASSQPSVDNEQFF
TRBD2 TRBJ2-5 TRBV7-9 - CASSSGGTQETQYF
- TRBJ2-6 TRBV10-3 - CAISEQGISGANVLTF
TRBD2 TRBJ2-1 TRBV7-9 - CASSPLAGDVWEQFF
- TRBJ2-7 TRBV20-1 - CSARYYEQYF
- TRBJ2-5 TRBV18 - CASSTRGSQETQYF
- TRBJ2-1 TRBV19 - CASSIQGNEQFF
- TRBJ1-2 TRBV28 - CASSSQPENYGYTF
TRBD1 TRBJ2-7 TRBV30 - CAWRDGQAFYEQYF
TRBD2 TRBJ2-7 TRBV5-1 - CASGPLAGNTYEQYF
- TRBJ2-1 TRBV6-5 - CASSYGRISYNEQFF
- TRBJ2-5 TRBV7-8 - CASSSGQTQETQYF
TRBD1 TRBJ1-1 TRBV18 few CASSPSVDRGTEAFF
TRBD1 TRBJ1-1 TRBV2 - CASSQGENTEAFF
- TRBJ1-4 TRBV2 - CASNMGRIEKLFF
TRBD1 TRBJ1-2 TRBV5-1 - CASSLGTGRDGYTF
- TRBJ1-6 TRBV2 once CASGIGRGTINSPLHF
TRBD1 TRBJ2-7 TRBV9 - CASSVGDRGGAGPTYEQYF
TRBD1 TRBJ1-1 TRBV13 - CASSLVGQGFPEAFF
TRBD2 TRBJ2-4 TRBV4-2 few CASSQPSGGAKNIQYF
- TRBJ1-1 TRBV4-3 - CASSQEIPNPTEAFF
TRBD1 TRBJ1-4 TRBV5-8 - CASNMGTVLNEKLFF
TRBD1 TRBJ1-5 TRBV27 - CASSLDRGGNQPQHF
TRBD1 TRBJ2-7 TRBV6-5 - CASSYRDRAYEQYF
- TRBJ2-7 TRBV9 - CASSTGDEQYF
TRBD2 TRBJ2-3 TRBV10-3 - CAISAAVGGVPDTQYF
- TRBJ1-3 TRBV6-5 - CASSRQESSGNTIYF
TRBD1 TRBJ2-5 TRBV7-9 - CASSWTRTGQETQYF
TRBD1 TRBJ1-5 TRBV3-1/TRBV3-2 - CASSPGQGVQPQHF
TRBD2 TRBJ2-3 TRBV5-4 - CASSLYSGGRTDTQYF
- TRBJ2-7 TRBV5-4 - CASSPGGRANSYEQYF
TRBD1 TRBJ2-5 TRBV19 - CASSRDRGYQETQYF
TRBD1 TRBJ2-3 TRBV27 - CASLDRGTSDTQYF
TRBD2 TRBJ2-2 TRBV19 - CASRLAGGTGELFF
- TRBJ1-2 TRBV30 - CAWSVEYGYTF
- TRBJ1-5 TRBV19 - CASNKQRDQPQHF
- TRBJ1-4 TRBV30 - CAWTPRGVATNEKLFF
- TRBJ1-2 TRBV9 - CASSVYGSGYTF
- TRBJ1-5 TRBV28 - CASNRDGRDPQHF
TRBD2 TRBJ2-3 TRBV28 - CASSSGAGVSLTSTDTQYF
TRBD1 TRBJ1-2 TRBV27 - CASSSAGTGAGGYTF
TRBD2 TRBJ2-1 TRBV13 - CASSSPGLARQFF
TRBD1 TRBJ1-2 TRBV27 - CASRGTGGAFSGMDRGYTF
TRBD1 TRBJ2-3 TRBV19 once CASRRGRLADTQYF
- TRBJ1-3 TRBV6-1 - CASSDPGHPSGNTIYF
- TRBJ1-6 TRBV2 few CASSEWSSNSPLHF
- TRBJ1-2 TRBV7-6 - CASSLQEGDGYTF